These T cell receptor beta chains were read from a single sample in a study of vaccination and CD4 T cells after COVID-19. What these receptors recognize is not known. From the PCR reads, TCRdb called clonotypes with MiXCR, one entry per CDR3 protein. Here the sample spans around 18,000 distinct CDR3 sequences, more than 65% being singletons. Sample: CD4+ T cells from blood, cultured in vitro. These receptors originate from a human donor who had recovered from COVID-19. Both conserved end residues are part of each CDR3. A D gene is named only where the DNA matches it firmly. The size of a clone is reported for some rows only, either as once, few or many, or as a class for expanded clones.

d_call	clone_size	v_call	j_call	cdr3_length	cdr3_aa	cdr3_nt
TRBD2	.	TRBV20-1	TRBJ2-1	12	CSARTSGGEQFF	TGCAGTGCTCGGACTAGCGGGGGAGAGCAGTTCTTC
.	.	TRBV6-1	TRBJ1-5	13	CASTDSPNQPQHF	TGTGCCAGCACCGATTCCCCCAATCAGCCCCAGCATTTT
TRBD1	.	TRBV20-1	TRBJ2-5	14	CSATRPGGGETQYF	TGCAGTGCAACGCGACCAGGGGGCGGGGAGACCCAGTACTTC
.	.	TRBV7-2	TRBJ1-3	15	CASTPPGLTGNTIYF	TGTGCCAGCACCCCCCCGGGCCTCACTGGAAACACCATATATTTT
.	.	TRBV15	TRBJ2-7	12	CATSRLEPPQYF	TGTGCCACCAGCCGACTGGAACCTCCGCAGTACTTC
TRBD2	.	TRBV24-1	TRBJ2-3	16	CATSDRLAGGVDTQYF	TGTGCCACCAGCGATCGACTAGCGGGGGGGGTAGATACGCAGTATTTT
.	.	TRBV6-2/TRBV6-3	TRBJ2-3	13	CASSWGKWNTQYF	TGTGCCAGCAGCTGGGGGAAATGGAATACGCAGTATTTT
.	.	TRBV4-1	TRBJ1-5	16	CASSQEGGYWPQPQHF	TGCGCCAGCAGCCAAGAAGGGGGTTATTGGCCTCAGCCCCAGCATTTT
.	.	TRBV2	TRBJ2-2	13	CASNRRGSGELFF	TGTGCCAGCAACAGAAGGGGGTCAGGGGAGCTGTTTTTT
TRBD1	once	TRBV19	TRBJ2-6	17	CASSPGTGDPGANVLTF	TGTGCCAGTAGTCCGGGGACAGGGGACCCTGGGGCCAACGTCCTGACTTTC
.	few	TRBV19	TRBJ1-2	12	CASSIETDGYTF	TGTGCCAGTAGTATAGAAACAGATGGCTACACCTTC
.	once	TRBV4-1	TRBJ2-7	15	CASSQSPAAIYEQYF	TGCGCCAGCAGCCAAAGCCCCGCAGCCATCTACGAGCAGTACTTC
.	.	TRBV20-1	TRBJ2-5	17	CSARDPRDGAGSETQYF	TGCAGTGCTAGAGACCCCAGAGACGGGGCGGGGTCGGAGACCCAGTACTTC
TRBD1	.	TRBV11-3	TRBJ2-3	17	CASSVGIRDRGTDTQYF	TGTGCCAGCAGCGTAGGGATCCGGGACAGGGGGACGGATACGCAGTATTTT
.	.	TRBV20-1	TRBJ1-2	12	CSASSPGGGYTF	TGCAGTGCTAGTAGCCCCGGGGGGGGCTACACCTTC
TRBD1	.	TRBV7-2	TRBJ1-5	16	CTSSWGQGLSNQPQHF	TGTACCAGCAGCTGGGGACAGGGATTGAGCAATCAGCCCCAGCATTTT
TRBD1	.	TRBV27	TRBJ1-4	17	CASSRQTGGSTNEKLFF	TGTGCCAGCAGTCGCCAGACAGGGGGGTCAACTAATGAAAAACTGTTTTTT
.	once	TRBV6-5	TRBJ1-1	14	CASSYSGGDTEAFF	TGCGCCAGCAGTTACAGTGGAGGGGACACTGAAGCTTTCTTT
.	.	TRBV7-9	TRBJ2-2	12	CASSRDTGELFF	TGTGCCAGCAGCCGCGATACCGGGGAGCTGTTTTTT
TRBD1	few	TRBV6-2/TRBV6-3	TRBJ1-1	15	CASSLIPGQGARAFF	TGTGCCAGCAGCCTTATTCCGGGACAGGGGGCGCGTGCTTTCTTT
.	few	TRBV11-2	TRBJ2-5	17	CASSLGAPSGAGETQYF	TGTGCCAGCAGCCTAGGGGCGCCTTCGGGGGCTGGAGAGACCCAGTACTTC
.	.	TRBV7-9	TRBJ1-6	12	CASSDSGSPLHF	TGTGCCAGCAGCGACAGCGGCTCACCCCTCCACTTT
TRBD1	.	TRBV27	TRBJ1-2	16	CASSFRDSTLGYGYIF	TGTGCCAGCAGTTTCAGGGACAGCACCTTGGGCTATGGCTACATCTTC
TRBD1	.	TRBV2	TRBJ1-5	16	CASSDAITGEGQPQHF	TGTGCCAGCAGTGACGCAATAACAGGGGAGGGTCAGCCCCAGCATTTT
.	once	TRBV15	TRBJ2-1	16	CATSRDVSGLYNEQFF	TGTGCCACCAGCAGAGATGTAAGCGGACTCTACAATGAGCAGTTCTTC
.	.	TRBV7-9	TRBJ1-2	13	CASSSMENYGYTF	TGTGCCAGCAGCTCTATGGAGAACTATGGCTACACCTTC
TRBD2	.	TRBV19	TRBJ2-7	15	CASSRPGGQTYEQYF	TGTGCCAGTAGTCGTCCGGGAGGCCAGACCTACGAGCAGTACTTC
TRBD2	.	TRBV4-1	TRBJ2-5	13	CASSWTSGETQYF	TGCGCCAGCAGTTGGACTAGCGGGGAGACCCAGTACTTC
TRBD1	.	TRBV12-3/TRBV12-4	TRBJ1-1	14	CASSSDRDVPGAFF	TGTGCCAGCAGTTCGGACAGGGATGTCCCCGGGGCTTTCTTT
.	once	TRBV7-3	TRBJ1-6	14	CASSTTGSDSPLHF	TGTGCCAGCAGCACCACAGGGTCAGATTCACCCCTCCACTTT
.	once	TRBV27	TRBJ1-2	12	CASRPPAGGYTF	TGTGCCAGCAGACCTCCGGCAGGCGGCTACACCTTC
.	.	TRBV20-1	TRBJ1-2	14	CSARGGANDYGYTF	TGCAGTGCTAGGGGGGGGGCGAACGACTATGGCTACACCTTC
.	.	TRBV25-1	TRBJ1-2	14	CASSEFDSNYGYTF	TGTGCCAGCAGTGAATTTGACAGCAACTATGGCTACACCTTC
TRBD2	once	TRBV6-2/TRBV6-3	TRBJ2-5	14	CASSLASGKETQYF	TGTGCCAGCAGTTTGGCTAGCGGAAAAGAGACCCAGTACTTC
TRBD2	.	TRBV20-1	TRBJ2-1	15	CSASPSGSSYNEQFF	TGCAGTGCTAGCCCTAGCGGGAGCTCCTACAATGAGCAGTTCTTC
TRBD1	.	TRBV6-2/TRBV6-3	TRBJ1-2	13	CASRVGQDYGYTF	TGTGCCAGCAGAGTGGGACAGGACTATGGCTACACCTTC
TRBD1	.	TRBV7-9	TRBJ2-1	16	CASSLGTGKRYNEQFF	TGTGCCAGCAGCTTAGGGACAGGGAAAAGGTACAATGAGCAGTTCTTC
.	.	TRBV7-9	TRBJ1-3	15	CASSSQGLGGNTIYF	TGTGCCAGCAGCTCCCAGGGGCTTGGTGGAAACACCATATATTTT
.	.	TRBV6-5	TRBJ2-2	14	CASSSPQDTGELFF	TGTGCCAGCAGTTCCCCACAGGACACCGGGGAGCTGTTTTTT
TRBD1	once	TRBV19	TRBJ1-2	16	CASTLNRDRGPYGYTF	TGTGCCAGTACCCTCAACCGGGACAGGGGACCTTATGGCTACACCTTC